The 28 T cell receptor beta chains reported below all come from one sample, sequenced in a study of blood T cell repertoires in COVID-19. Repertoires were generated with immunoSEQ multiplex PCR, while TCRdb's copy carries only in-frame clones and drops some. The profile shows some 150,000 clones, 80% of them singletons. The sequenced sample consisted of peripheral blood. These receptors all come from a man aged 55 to 70 with acute or convalescent COVID-19.

This chain uses TRBV5-1 with TRBJ2-3; TRBD1 agrees at 11 bases. Trimming cost V 5 bases and J 4 bases; bases outside gene matches: 6. CDR3 length: 15 amino acids. Germline V gives CDR1 SGHRS, CDR2 YFSETQ. CDR3 DNA: TGCGCCAGCAGGGACAGGGGGCGAATTTCAGATACGCAGTATTTT. Encoded protein: CASRDRGRISDTQYF.

The CDR3 protein is CASSKQVSGANVLTF. The CDR3 region has the DNA TGTGCCAGCAGCAAACAGGTCTCTGGGGCCAACGTCCTGACTTTC. The chain couples TRBV7-2 to TRBJ2-6; perhaps TRBD1 as D (5 bases). Germline V gene sequence: CDR1 SGHTA, CDR2 FQGNSA. CDR3 length: 15 amino acids. V dropped 5 bases and J dropped 0 bases, with 8 bases sitting between them.

This clone occurred a few times. The rearrangement joins TRBV4-2 to TRBJ2-2, with 8 nucleotides matching TRBD2. Germline values: CDR1 LGHNA, CDR2 YNFKEQ. V shed 5 bases and J 5 bases; nucleotides not matched to a gene: 7. The CDR3 runs 15 residues. The CDR3 protein is CASSSGGGRTGELFF. The CDR3, as DNA: TGTGCCAGCAGCTCGGGGGGGGGCCGGACCGGGGAGCTGTTTTTT.

The rearrangement uses TRBV2 and TRBJ2-7, with TRBD2 matching 9 bases. V was pared by 2 bases and J by 4 bases, with 6 bases of the junction left unmatched. Per the germline V gene, CDR1 is SNHLY and CDR2 is FYNNEI. The CDR3 has 15 residues. The chain's CDR3 is CASSESAGGQYEQYF. The CDR3 nucleotides read TGTGCCAGCAGTGAAAGCGCGGGAGGGCAATACGAGCAGTACTTC. Looking up the rest from reference TRBV2 and TRBJ2-7 gives the full variable domain: EPEVTQTPSHQVTQMGQEVILRCVPISNHLYFYWYRQILGQKVEFLVSFYNNEISEKSEIFDDQFSVERPDGSNFTLKIRSTKLEDSAMYFCASSESAGGQYEQYFGPGTRLTVT.

The chain recombines TRBV4-2 with TRBJ2-7; 7 nucleotides match TRBD2. CDR1 is LGHNA and CDR2 is YNFKEQ in the germline V gene. This CDR3 is built from 15 residues. With V trimmed by 4 bases and J by 2 bases, 8 bases remained unmatched. The CDR3 DNA follows: TGTGCCAGCAGCCCCCTGACGGGAGGAGCCTACGAGCAGTACTTC. Translating it yields CASSPLTGGAYEQYF.

The genes are TRBV2 and TRBJ2-1; TRBD2 matches 12 bases. The CDR3 runs to 14 residues. Germline V gene lookup returns CDR1 SNHLY and CDR2 FYNNEI. V lost 6 bases, J lost 7 bases, and 4 bases stayed unmatched. The CDR3 loop reads CASSGLAGGNEQFF. The DNA of the CDR3 is TGTGCCAGCAGCGGGCTAGCGGGAGGGAATGAGCAGTTCTTC.

The chain is built from TRBV10-2 and TRBJ2-5, with a possible D match to TRBD1 (5 bases). The CDR3 consists of 13 residues. CDR1 and CDR2 from the germline V gene are WSHSY and SAAADI. V gave up 2 bases and J gave up 3 bases, with 7 bases separating them. CDR3 amino acids: CASSERGKETQYF. As DNA, the CDR3 is TGCGCCAGCAGTGAGAGGGGAAAAGAGACCCAGTACTTC.

The chain carries TRBV7-2 and TRBJ2-7, with 13 positions matching TRBD2. Looked up from germline, CDR1 is SGHTA and CDR2 is FQGNSA. This CDR3 region has 17 residues. V gave up 1 base and J gave up 2 bases; unmatched junction bases: 5. CDR3 sequence: CASSLGGTSGAPYEQYF. The DNA of the CDR3 is TGTGCCAGCAGCTTAGGTGGGACTAGCGGGGCCCCCTACGAGCAGTACTTC.

The chain joins TRBV7-2 to TRBJ2-3, with D perhaps TRBD2 (6 bases). CDR3 length equals 16 residues. V lost 2 bases, J lost 1 base, and 13 bases lay in between. Germline V gene data show CDR1 as SGHTA and CDR2 as FQGNSA. The CDR3 DNA sequence: TGTGCCAGCAGCTTATCCCATACGGGGGGCACAGATACGCAGTATTTT. Protein: CASSLSHTGGTDTQYF.

This rearrangement joins TRBV7-2 to TRBJ2-7, with D perhaps matching TRBD2 (6 bases). CDR3 size: 14 residues. Germline loops: CDR1 SGHTA, CDR2 FQGNSA. V lost 3 bases and J 4 bases, leaving 13 bases between the germline ends. The CDR3 nucleotides read TGTGCCAGCAGCTTGGGGAGGCTGCTGTACGAGCAGTACTTC. Its protein product is CASSLGRLLYEQYF.

The chain joins TRBV2 to TRBJ1-1; 8 nucleotides align to TRBD1. The CDR3 sequence is 15 residues long. In germline, CDR1 is SNHLY, CDR2 FYNNEI. The V gene end was trimmed by 5 bases and the J gene end by 4 bases; junction bases not matched to a gene: 9. Here the CDR3 DNA reads TGTGCCAGCAGTTCTCGACAGGGGAAAGGCACTGAAGCTTTCTTT. Encoded protein: CASSSRQGKGTEAFF. The full variable domain, in which reference TRBV2 and TRBJ1-1 provide the parts outside the CDR3, is EPEVTQTPSHQVTQMGQEVILRCVPISNHLYFYWYRQILGQKVEFLVSFYNNEISEKSEIFDDQFSVERPDGSNFTLKIRSTKLEDSAMYFCASSSRQGKGTEAFFGQGTRLTVV.

J is TRBJ2-7 and V is TRBV12-3 or TRBV12-4; no clear D. With 2 bases removed from V and 7 bases from J, the gap between germline ends came to 9 bases. The CDR3 is 12 residues long. CDR3 DNA: TGTGCCAGCAGTTTACCGGGTGGGGAGCAGTACTTC. This gives the protein CASSLPGGEQYF.

This clone has just a few counts. The V call is TRBV7-9, the J call TRBJ2-1, with a possible D match to TRBD2 (6 bases). Germline values: CDR1 SEHNR, CDR2 FQNEAQ (reference sequence). The CDR3 totals 14 residues. V lost 5 bases and J lost 3, with 11 bases in between. DNA for the CDR3: TGTGCCAGCAGCCGATCGACTAGCTACAATGAGCAGTTCTTC. It is translated as CASSRSTSYNEQFF.

The V and J genes are TRBV10-3 and TRBJ1-1, with unresolved D. Trimming removed 3 bases at V and 1 base at J, with 6 bases between. The CDR3 length is 13 residues. Germline lookup yields CDR1 ENHRY and CDR2 SYGVKD. CDR3 sequence: CAISENQNTEAFF. The CDR3 DNA reads TGTGCCATCAGTGAAAATCAGAACACTGAAGCTTTCTTT.

The chain joins TRBV10-3 to TRBJ1-2; TRBD1 might be the D (6 bases). Trimming shortened V by 10 bases and J by 1 base, and 13 bases separated the two germline ends. The CDR3 totals 13 residues. Germline V lookup: CDR1 ENHRY, CDR2 SYGVKD. The CDR3 DNA is TGTGCCAGCGCTTCGGACAGTAACTATGGCTACACCTTC. Amino acid sequence: CASASDSNYGYTF.

The chain uses TRBV25-1 and TRBJ1-1; no clear D gene. The ends were cut back, 3 bases at V and 3 bases at J, with 8 bases in the middle. In germline, CDR1 is MGHDK, CDR2 SYGVNS. CDR3 length: 13 residues. CDR3 in DNA: TGTGCCAGCAGTGATTCCGTATACACTGAAGCTTTCTTT. Residues: CASSDSVYTEAFF. The full variable domain, rest sourced from reference TRBV25-1 and TRBJ1-1, is EADIYQTPRYLVIGTGKKITLECSQTMGHDKMYWYQQDPGMELHLIHYSYGVNSTEKGDLSSESTVSRIRTEHFPLTLESARPSHTSQYLCASSDSVYTEAFFGQGTRLTVV.

V usage is TRBV4-1 and J usage is TRBJ1-5, with 7 nucleotides matching TRBD1. J was trimmed by 9 bases and V by 2 bases; bases with no gene match: 10. The CDR3 extends over 15 amino acids. Germline loops: CDR1 MGHRA, CDR2 YSYEKL. CDR3 DNA: TGCGCCAGCAGCCAACCCGACAGGGACCCACGGCCCCAGCATTTT. Protein product: CASSQPDRDPRPQHF.

The chain employs TRBV28 and TRBJ2-1; 11 bases match TRBD2. Germline V gene sequence: CDR1 MDHEN, CDR2 SYDVKM. J lost 7 bases, V lost 3 bases, and 11 bases had no gene match. The CDR3 spans 17 residues. Written as DNA, the CDR3 is TGTGCCAGCAGTTTCTTTAGCGGGAGGGGGGCGAGGAATGAGCAGTTCTTC. This sequence encodes CASSFFSGRGARNEQFF.

This chain uses TRBV3-1 (or the pseudogene TRBV3-2) with TRBJ2-1; TRBD2 matches at 9 bases. J lost 4 bases, V lost 0 bases, and 1 base had no gene match. The germline V gene encodes CDR1 LGHDT and CDR2 YNNKEL (reference sequence). The CDR3 has 15 residues. DNA of the CDR3: TGTGCCAGCAGCCAAGATAGCGGGGGTTACAATGAGCAGTTCTTC. This translates into CASSQDSGGYNEQFF.

The rearrangement uses TRBV5-1 and TRBJ2-3, with TRBD2 identical over 8 bases. V trimming: 7 bases; J trimming: 3 bases; junction bases outside the gene matches: 10. The CDR3 extends over 15 amino acids. The germline V gene encodes CDR1 SGHRS and CDR2 YFSETQ. Here the CDR3 reads CASYFSRGATDTQYF. CDR3 nucleotides: TGCGCCAGCTACTTTTCGCGGGGGGCGACAGATACGCAGTATTTT. Variable domain in full (rest from reference TRBV5-1 and TRBJ2-3): KAGVTQTPRYLIKTRGQQVTLSCSPISGHRSVSWYQQTPGQGLQFLFEYFSETQRNKGNFPGRFSGRQFSNSRSEMNVSTLELGDSALYLCASYFSRGATDTQYFGPGTRLTVL.

This chain uses TRBV18 with TRBJ1-2; 7 nucleotides line up with TRBD1. There are 13 residues in the CDR3. With 2 bases clipped from V and 4 bases from J, the junction kept 1 base outside the gene matches. The germline V gene encodes CDR1 KGHSH and CDR2 LQKENI. CDR3 sequence: CASSPDRAYGYTF. As DNA, the CDR3 is TGTGCCAGCTCACCAGACAGGGCCTATGGCTACACCTTC.

A remark on this clone: This likely comes from a read error, as the CDR3 has no conserved phenylalanine or tryptophan at its end. It is unclear where the CDR3 begins or ends on the DNA, so no DNA is shown, and the CDR3 is as TCRdb lists it. The rearrangement uses TRBV7-2 and TRBJ2-7; the DNA was not used to check the table's D call, TRBD2. The CDR3 adds up to 12 amino acids, both ends counted. Germline assignment: CDR1 SGHTA and CDR2 FQGNSA. The CDR3 here is CASSTTSGAGGS.

This clone was detected once. J is TRBJ2-7 and V is TRBV11-1, with D maybe TRBD1 (7 bases). Germline CDR1 and CDR2: SGHAT and FQDESV (reference sequence). The CDR3 covers 14 residues. V was shortened by 3 bases and J by 3 bases, with 12 bases between the two germline ends. The CDR3 region is CASSFGGQNYEQYF. CDR3 sequence (DNA): TGTGCCAGCAGCTTCGGGGGACAGAACTACGAGCAGTACTTC.

Turning to this clone: Possible read error: a much larger clone is one base away. This same CDR3 is encoded by further DNA sequences in the sample. The J gene is TRBJ1-1, the V gene TRBV18; 7 bases are a match to TRBD1. Looked up from germline, CDR1 is KGHSH and CDR2 is LQKENI. The V and J ends lost 3 bases and 1 base, in that order; junction bases with no gene match: 2. This CDR3 comprises 14 residues. CDR3 sequence reads: CASSPGQSNTEAFF. DNA for the CDR3: TGTGCCAGCTCACCGGGACAGTCGAACACTGAAGCTTTCTTT.

The chain is built from TRBV7-2 and TRBJ1-3; no reliable D call. This CDR3 region has 17 residues. V lost 1 base, J lost 0 bases, and 13 bases lay in between. Germline CDR1 SGHTA, CDR2 FQGNSA. CDR3 sequence (DNA): TGTGCCAGCAGCTTAGGGCCAGCGACTTACTCTGGAAACACCATATATTTT. Translating it yields CASSLGPATYSGNTIYF.

The V and J genes are TRBV6-5 and TRBJ2-7, with 8 bases identical to TRBD1. Trimming cost V 7 bases and J 6 bases; bases outside gene matches: 11. This CDR3 is 14 amino acids long. Germline CDR1 reads MNHEY; CDR2 reads SVGAGI. The CDR3 sequence is CASKDGTGRREQYF. CDR3 bases: TGTGCCAGCAAAGACGGGACAGGTAGGCGCGAGCAGTACTTC.

This rearrangement joins TRBV2 to TRBJ2-2; 7 nucleotides line up with TRBD2. The CDR3 extends over 14 amino acids. Trimming at V came to 4 bases and at J to 5 bases, leaving 4 bases not matched to a gene. CDR1 SNHLY and CDR2 FYNNEI come from the germline V gene. CDR3 bases: TGTGCCAGCAGTGTAACTAGCGAGACCGGGGAGCTGTTTTTT. Translation: CASSVTSETGELFF. The full variable domain, rest sourced from reference TRBV2 and TRBJ2-2, is EPEVTQTPSHQVTQMGQEVILRCVPISNHLYFYWYRQILGQKVEFLVSFYNNEISEKSEIFDDQFSVERPDGSNFTLKIRSTKLEDSAMYFCASSVTSETGELFFGEGSRLTVL.

This chain links TRBV4-2 with TRBJ2-2, with 8 bases matching TRBD2. This CDR3 is built from 16 residues. V shed 1 base and J 6 bases; nucleotides not matched to a gene: 7. Per germline, CDR1 LGHNA and CDR2 YNFKEQ. CDR3 region: CASSQVHSGEAGELFF. For the CDR3, the DNA is TGTGCCAGCAGCCAAGTACATAGCGGGGAGGCCGGGGAGCTGTTTTTT.